This T cell receptor beta chain appears in the sequencing data of a study of T cell repertoires in cytomegalovirus infection. Across the whole study: Public TCR beta signatures were indicative of both CMV infection and a matching HLA type. Study-wide points: Ex vivo, HLA-C-restricted CMV-specific TCR beta clonotypes prevailed over the rest of the response. Identification of carriers of CMV plus the relevant HLA was performed using cumulative public TCR beta family frequency.

One entry per CDR3 protein results from TCRdb running MiXCR on the reads. Here the sample spans about 360,000 distinct CDR3 sequences, about a sixth being singletons. The CDR3 length is 13 residues. Germline trimming cut 5 bases from V and 7 bases from J; bases unmatched to any gene: 1. Per germline, CDR1 MNHEY and CDR2 SVGEGT. This clonotype was seen repeatedly, ten times or more. Its antigen is undetermined. This TCR was sampled from a human donor in good health (CMV status not recorded). Some clones in this sample may be carry-over from other donors' samples. The chain carries TRBV6-2 or TRBV6-3 and TRBJ2-1; 11 bases are a match to TRBD2. The material sequenced was PBMCs. The CDR3, as DNA: TGTGCCAGCAGTCGACTAGCGGGAAATGAGCAGTTCTTC. Its translation: CASSRLAGNEQFF.